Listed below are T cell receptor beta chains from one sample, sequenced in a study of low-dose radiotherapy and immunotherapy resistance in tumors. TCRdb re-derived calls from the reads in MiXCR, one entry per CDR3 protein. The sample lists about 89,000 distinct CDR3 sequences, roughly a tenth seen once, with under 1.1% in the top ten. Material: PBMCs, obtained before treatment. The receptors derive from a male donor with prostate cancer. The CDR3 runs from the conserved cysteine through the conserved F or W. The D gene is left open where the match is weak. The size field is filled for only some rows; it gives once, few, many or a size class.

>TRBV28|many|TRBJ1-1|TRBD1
TGTGCCAGCAGCTCCTTTCCGGGACAGGGAGGCACTGAAGCTTTCTTT
CASSSFPGQGGTEAFF
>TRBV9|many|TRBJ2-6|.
TGTGCCAGCAGCGTAGGCGCTGGGGCCAACGTCCTGACTTTC
CASSVGAGANVLTF
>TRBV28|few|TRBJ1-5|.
TGTGCCAGCAGACCCGGGACAAGTAGCAATCAGCCCCAGCATTTT
CASRPGTSSNQPQHF
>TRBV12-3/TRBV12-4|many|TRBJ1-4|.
TGTGCCAGCAGTTTATATGGTGGAGCAACTAATGAAAAACTGTTTTTT
CASSLYGGATNEKLFF
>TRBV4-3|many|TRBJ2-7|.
TGCGCCAGCAGCCGAGACAAACAGGGATCCTACGAGCAGTACTTC
CASSRDKQGSYEQYF
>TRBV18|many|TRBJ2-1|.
TGTGCCAGCTCCCAACTTCCAGGAGGCCGCTACAATGAGCAGTTCTTC
CASSQLPGGRYNEQFF
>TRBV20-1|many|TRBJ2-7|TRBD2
TGCAGTGCTACTAGCGGATACGAGCAGTACTTC
CSATSGYEQYF
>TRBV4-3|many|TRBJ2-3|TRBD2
TGCGCCAGCAGCCAGCGGATGGGACTAGCGGGCACAGATACGCAGTATTTT
CASSQRMGLAGTDTQYF
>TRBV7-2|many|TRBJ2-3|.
TGTGCCAGCAGCTTAATTCTCGGGGGAAACACAGATACGCAGTATTTT
CASSLILGGNTDTQYF
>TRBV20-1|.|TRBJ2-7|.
TGCAGTGCTCGGGACCTACAGGGTTCTGGGGAGCAGTACTTC
CSARDLQGSGEQYF
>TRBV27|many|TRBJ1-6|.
TGTGCCAGCGGGTTGTTGGGGTCACCCCTCCACTTT
CASGLLGSPLHF
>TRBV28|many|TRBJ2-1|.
TGTGCCAGCAGCCCTGACAGTTTAGGGGCAATATATGAGCAGTTCTTC
CASSPDSLGAIYEQFF
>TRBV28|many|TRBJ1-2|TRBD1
TGTGCCAGCAGCGGGACAGGGGTGCCTGGCTACACCTTC
CASSGTGVPGYTF
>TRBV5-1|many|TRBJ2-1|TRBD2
TGCGCCAGCAGCCCCGGGACTAGCGGGGGGTCCTACAATGAGCAGTTCTTC
CASSPGTSGGSYNEQFF
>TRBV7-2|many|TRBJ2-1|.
TGTGCCAGCAGCTTGAGCTGGTTTAGTTACAATGAGCAGTTCTTC
CASSLSWFSYNEQFF
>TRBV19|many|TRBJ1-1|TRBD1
TGTGCCAGTACCAAATCCGGGACAGCGAACACTGAAGCTTTCTTT
CASTKSGTANTEAFF
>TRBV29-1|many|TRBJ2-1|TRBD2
TGCAGCGTTTCCCGGGGAGGGTTTCGGACGGACACAAATGAGCAGTTCTTC
CSVSRGGFRTDTNEQFF
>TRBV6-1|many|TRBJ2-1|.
TGTGCCAGCAGTGGAGTCGGAGATCTCTACAATGAGCAGTTCTTC
CASSGVGDLYNEQFF
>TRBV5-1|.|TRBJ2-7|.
TGCGCCAGCAGCCCCGGACTGTTTGCCTACGAGCAGTACTTC
CASSPGLFAYEQYF
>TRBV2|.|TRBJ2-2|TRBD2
TGTGCCAGCAGTATGACTAGCGGGCTTAACACCGGGGAGCTGTTTTTT
CASSMTSGLNTGELFF
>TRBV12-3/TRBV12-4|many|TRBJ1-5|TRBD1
TGTGCCAGCAGTAGGGGACAGGGAAGCAATCAGCCCCAGCATTTT
CASSRGQGSNQPQHF
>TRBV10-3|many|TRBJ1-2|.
TGTGCCATCAGTGCCCCACAGGGAAACTATGGCTACACCTTC
CAISAPQGNYGYTF
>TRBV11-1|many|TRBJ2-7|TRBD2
TGTGCCAGCAGCTTGGGGAAGTCCGGGAGGACCGAGCAGTACTTC
CASSLGKSGRTEQYF
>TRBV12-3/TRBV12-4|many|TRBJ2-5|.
TGTGCCAGCAGTCAACGACGGATAAATGACCAGTACTTC
CASSQRRINDQYF
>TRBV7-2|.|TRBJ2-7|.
TGTGCCAGCAGCTTAGAACTATCCTTAGGCGAGCAGTACTTC
CASSLELSLGEQYF
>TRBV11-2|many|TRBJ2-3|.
TGTGCCAGCAGCTTAGATCGTGGAAGTGCGGGCACAGATACGCAGTATTTT
CASSLDRGSAGTDTQYF
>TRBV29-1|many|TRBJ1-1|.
TGCAGCGCAGGGGAGACAGGTACTGAAGCTTTCTTT
CSAGETGTEAFF
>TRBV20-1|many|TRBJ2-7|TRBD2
TGCAGTGCTAGAGCTAGCGGGAGCGAGCAGTACTTC
CSARASGSEQYF
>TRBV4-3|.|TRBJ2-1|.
TGCGCCAGCAGCCAGGAGCGCTCCTACAATGAGCAGTTCTTC
CASSQERSYNEQFF
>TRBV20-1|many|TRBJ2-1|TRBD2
TGCAGTGCTAGAATGTTGGGGGGGAGCTCCTACAATGAGCAGTTCTTC
CSARMLGGSSYNEQFF
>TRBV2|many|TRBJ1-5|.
TGTGCCAGCAGTGACCTAAATCAGCCCCAGCATTTT
CASSDLNQPQHF
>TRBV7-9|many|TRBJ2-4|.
TGTGCCAGCAGCTATGAGGGAAACATTCAGTACTTC
CASSYEGNIQYF
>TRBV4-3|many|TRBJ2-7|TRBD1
TGCGCCAGCAGCCAAGATTCGCCTTACAGGGGGAACTACGAGCAGTACTTC
CASSQDSPYRGNYEQYF
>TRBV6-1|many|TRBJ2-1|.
TGTGCCAGCAGTGTTCAAGCAAGCTCCTACAATGAGCAGTTCTTC
CASSVQASSYNEQFF
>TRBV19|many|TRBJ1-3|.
TGTGCCAGTACCGACCCAGGCGTTCACTTCTCTGGAAACACCATATATTTT
CASTDPGVHFSGNTIYF
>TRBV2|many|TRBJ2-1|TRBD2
TGTGCCGGTAGACTAGCGGAGTACAATGAGCAGTTCTTC
CAGRLAEYNEQFF
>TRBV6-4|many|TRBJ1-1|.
TGTGCCAGCAGTGACGGGACATTAACTGAAGCTTTCTTT
CASSDGTLTEAFF
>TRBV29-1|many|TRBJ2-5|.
TGCAGCGTTGGGGACGGTCTAGCATATGAGACCCAGTACTTC
CSVGDGLAYETQYF
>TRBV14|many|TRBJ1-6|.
TGTGCCAGCAGCCAACTGGGGGTTACTCGTTCACCCCTCCACTTT
CASSQLGVTRSPLHF
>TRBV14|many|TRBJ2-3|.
TGTGCCAGCAGCCAGCCGGGACAGGGAGTAGCGGGAGGTACGCAGTATTTT
CASSQPGQGVAGGTQYF
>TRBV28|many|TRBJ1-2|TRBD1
TGTGCCAGCAGTTTTTCTAGGGGACAGAAATACACCTTC
CASSFSRGQKYTF
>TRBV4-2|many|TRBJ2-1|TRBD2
TGTGCCAGCAGTCCCGAGGGAAGCGGGGGATACAATGAGCAGTTCTTC
CASSPEGSGGYNEQFF
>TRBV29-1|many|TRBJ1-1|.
TGCAGCGTGAACCTTGGAGGGAACACTGAAGCTTTCTTT
CSVNLGGNTEAFF